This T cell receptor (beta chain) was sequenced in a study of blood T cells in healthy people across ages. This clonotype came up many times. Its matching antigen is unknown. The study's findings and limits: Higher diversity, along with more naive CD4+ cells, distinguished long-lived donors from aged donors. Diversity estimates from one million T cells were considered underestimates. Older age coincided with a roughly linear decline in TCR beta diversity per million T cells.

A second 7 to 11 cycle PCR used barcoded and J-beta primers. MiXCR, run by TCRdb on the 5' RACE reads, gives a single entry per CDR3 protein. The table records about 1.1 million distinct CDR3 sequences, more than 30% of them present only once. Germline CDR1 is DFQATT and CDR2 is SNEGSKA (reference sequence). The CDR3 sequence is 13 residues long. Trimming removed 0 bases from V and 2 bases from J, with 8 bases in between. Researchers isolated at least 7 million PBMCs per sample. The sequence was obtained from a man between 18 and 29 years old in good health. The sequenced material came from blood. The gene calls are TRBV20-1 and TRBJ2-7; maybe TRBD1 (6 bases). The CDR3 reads CSARDQGTYEQYF. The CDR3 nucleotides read TGCAGTGCTAGAGATCAGGGGACCTACGAGCAGTACTTC.